These T cell receptor beta chains were read from a single sample in a study of blood T cell repertoires in COVID-19. TCRdb keeps only in-frame clones here, not all; method: immunoSEQ multiplex PCR. The sample lists about 140,000 clones; 84% were seen once. Sequencing input: peripheral blood. These receptors were obtained from a man aged 25-45 years with COVID-19, enrolled during active disease. Both conserved end residues are part of each CDR3. A D gene is named only where the DNA matches it firmly. Clone size is stated in some rows and not others, as once, few, many or a class when expanded.

>NA|NA|TRBV6-5|TRBJ2-1
CASFSGEFNEQFF
TGTGCCAGCTTTAGCGGAGAATTCAATGAGCAGTTCTTC
>NA|TRBD1|TRBV30|TRBJ1-1
CAWSPGQGTFF
TGTGCCTGGAGCCCAGGACAGGGGACTTTCTTT
>NA|TRBD1|TRBV15|TRBJ2-1
CATQPGQPGNEQFF
TGTGCCACGCAACCGGGACAGCCGGGTAATGAGCAGTTCTTC
>NA|TRBD2|TRBV6-5|TRBJ2-7
CASRITSGYEQYF
TGTGCCAGCAGGATCACTAGCGGTTACGAGCAGTACTTC
>NA|TRBD2|TRBV27|TRBJ2-5
CASRPLGLAETQYF
TGTGCCAGCAGACCCCTCGGACTAGCCGAGACCCAGTACTTC
>NA|NA|TRBV5-1|TRBJ1-2
CASSPPDPRGGYTF
TGCGCCAGCAGCCCCCCGGACCCACGGGGAGGCTACACCTTC
>NA|NA|TRBV7-8|TRBJ2-7
CASSLAEGGSYEQYF
TGTGCCAGCAGCTTAGCGGAGGGCGGTTCCTACGAGCAGTACTTC
>NA|NA|TRBV19|TRBJ2-2
CASSIDKGRMNTGELFF
TGTGCCAGTAGTATAGATAAGGGGCGCATGAACACCGGGGAGCTGTTTTTT
>many|TRBD2|TRBV4-1|TRBJ2-2
CASSLREMDTGELFF
TGCGCCAGCAGCCTGCGGGAGATGGACACCGGGGAGCTGTTTTTT
>NA|NA|TRBV3-1/TRBV3-2|TRBJ1-2
CASSSGPGAYGYTF
TGTGCCAGCAGCTCTGGGCCAGGTGCCTATGGCTACACCTTC
>NA|TRBD1|TRBV10-2|TRBJ2-2
CASRGQGSTGELFF
TGCGCCAGCAGGGGACAGGGGTCCACCGGGGAGCTGTTTTTT
>NA|NA|TRBV28|TRBJ1-1
CASSLGRGWGTEAFF
TGTGCCAGCAGCCTTGGAAGGGGCTGGGGTACTGAAGCTTTCTTT
>NA|TRBD2|TRBV7-9|TRBJ2-1
CASSSISGRAYEQFF
TGTGCCAGCAGCTCCATAAGCGGGAGGGCCTATGAGCAGTTCTTC
>NA|NA|TRBV5-1|TRBJ1-1
CASSFSGVVTEAFF
TGCGCCAGCAGCTTTTCAGGGGTGGTCACTGAAGCTTTCTTT
>NA|NA|TRBV18|TRBJ2-7
CASSPQAVDEQYF
TGTGCCAGCTCACCACAAGCCGTTGACGAGCAGTACTTC
>NA|NA|TRBV9|TRBJ2-6
CASRRWGANVLTF
TGTGCCAGCAGGCGCTGGGGGGCCAACGTCCTGACTTTC